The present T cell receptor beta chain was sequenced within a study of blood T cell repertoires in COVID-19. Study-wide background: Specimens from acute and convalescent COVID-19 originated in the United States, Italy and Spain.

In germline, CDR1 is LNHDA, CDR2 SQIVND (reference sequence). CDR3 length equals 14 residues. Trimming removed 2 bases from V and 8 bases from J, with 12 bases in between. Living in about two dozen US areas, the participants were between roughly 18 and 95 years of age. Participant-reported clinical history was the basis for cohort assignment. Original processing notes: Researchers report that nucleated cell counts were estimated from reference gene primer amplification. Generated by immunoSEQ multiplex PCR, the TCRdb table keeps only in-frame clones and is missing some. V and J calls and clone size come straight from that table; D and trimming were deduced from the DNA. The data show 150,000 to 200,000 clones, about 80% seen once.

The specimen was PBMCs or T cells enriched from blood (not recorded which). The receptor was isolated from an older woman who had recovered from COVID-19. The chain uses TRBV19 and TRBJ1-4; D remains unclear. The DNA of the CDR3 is TGTGCCAGTAGTATATGGACTCAACGGGAAAAACTGTTTTTT. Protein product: CASSIWTQREKLFF.